These 9 T cell receptor beta chains share one sample of origin, sequenced in a study of T cells in women clearing cervical HPV infection. The assay was immunoSEQ multiplex PCR, and TCRdb's table has in-frame clones only and misses some. The sample yields around 17,000 clones, of which the top ten take up roughly 10%. What was sequenced was blood buffy coat. The receptor source for this set is a woman between 18 and 75 years old with a cervical HPV16 infection that either progressed to CIN3+ or cleared (not recorded which).

On this clone: The read terminates 3 residues ahead of where the CDR3 ends, so the germline J gene completes it. The chain recombines TRBV7-9 with TRBJ1-6; 9 bases match TRBD1. The V and J ends lost 5 bases and 6 bases, in that order; junction bases with no gene match: 2. This CDR3 is 14 amino acids long. CDR1 and CDR2 from the germline V gene are SEHNR and FQNEAQ (reference sequence). The CDR3 loop reads CASSPGQGNSPLHF. CDR3 DNA, as far as it was read: TGTGCCAGCAGCCCGGGACAGGGTAATTCACCC.

Details on this clone: The missing CDR3 end, 3 residues past where the read stops, is filled in from the germline J gene. The chain joins TRBV19 to TRBJ1-1; D unclear. V was cut by 0 bases and J by 7 bases, with 3 bases left in between. CDR1 is LNHDA and CDR2 is SQIVND in the germline V gene (reference sequence). The CDR3 extends over 11 amino acids. Partial CDR3 DNA: TGTGCCAGTAGTATAGACCTTGAA. Translated: CASSIDLE. The full CDR3 protein is CASSIDLEAFF.

Of note for this clone: Coverage ceases 3 residues before the CDR3 finishes, and the germline J gene fills in the end. This rearrangement joins TRBV7-2 to TRBJ1-2; D may be TRBD1 (5 bases). Germline V lookup: CDR1 SGHTA, CDR2 FQGNSA. The CDR3 contains 14 residues. The CDR3 region is CASSLVSGGDDYTF. The part of the CDR3 DNA that was read is TGTGCCAGCAGCTTAGTTTCTGGGGGGGACGAC. The variable domain in full, with the rest retrieved from reference TRBV7-2 and TRBJ1-2, is GAGVSQSPSNKVTEKGKDVELRCDPISGHTALYWYRQSLGQGLEFLIYFQGNSAPDKSGLPSDRFSAERTGGSVSTLTIQRTQQEDSAVYLCASSLVSGGDDYTFGSGTRLTVV.

About this clone itself: With the read ending 3 residues before the CDR3 end, the germline J gene is used to fill in that end. The V call is TRBV4-1, the J call TRBJ1-2; 7 nucleotides line up with TRBD1. Per germline, CDR1 MGHRA and CDR2 YSYEKL. The V and J ends lost 2 bases and 3 bases, in that order; junction bases with no gene match: 6. The CDR3 has 15 residues. Here the CDR3 reads CASSQLITGDYGYTF. The sequenced CDR3 bases are TGCGCCAGCAGCCAACTAATTACAGGGGACTATGGC.

A note on this clone: The read terminates 3 residues before the CDR3 end, so the remaining end is supplied by the germline J gene. The V and J genes are TRBV20-1 and TRBJ2-5; possibly TRBD1 for D (6 bases). Germline CDR1 is DFQATT and CDR2 is SNEGSKA (reference sequence). This CDR3 is built from 14 residues. Trimming cost V 6 bases and J 4 bases, with 18 bases left between them. The CDR3 is CSARTPGALETQYF. Partial CDR3 DNA: TGCAGTGCCCGGACCCCAGGGGCGTTAGAGACC.

In the case of this clone: The DNA ends 3 residues before the CDR3 does, and the rest of the CDR3 is filled in from the germline J gene. This chain connects TRBV20-1 to TRBJ2-1; D perhaps matches TRBD1 (5 bases). The CDR3 is 18 amino acids. Germline V gives CDR1 DFQATT, CDR2 SNEGSKA (reference sequence). V was trimmed by 0 bases and J by 4 bases, leaving 22 bases between them. CDR3 DNA (partial): TGCAGTGCTAGAGATTTTCCACCTAAGGGGAAGAAATACAATGAG. It specifies CSARDFPPKGKKYNE. Given in full, the CDR3 is CSARDFPPKGKKYNEQFF.

To note about this clone: The sequence runs out 3 residues before the end of the CDR3; the remainder is reconstructed from the germline J gene. This chain joins TRBV7-8 and TRBJ1-2; the D gene is possibly TRBD1 (5 bases). With 3 bases removed from V and 1 base from J, the gap between germline ends came to 9 bases. Per germline, CDR1 SGHVS and CDR2 FQNEAQ. This CDR3 is 14 amino acids long. The CDR3 DNA, read in part, is TGTGCCAGCAGCTTGGGGGGTTTTAACTATGGC. This sequence encodes CASSLGGFNYG. The CDR3 in full is CASSLGGFNYGYTF.

Comments on this clone: With the read ending 3 residues before the CDR3 end, the germline J gene is used to fill in that end. The chain carries TRBV4-1 and TRBJ1-1, with D possibly being TRBD1 (5 bases). This CDR3 has 15 amino acids. Germline V gives CDR1 MGHRA, CDR2 YSYEKL. V lost 0 bases to trimming and J lost 2 bases, with 10 bases between them. Incomplete CDR3 DNA: TGCGCCAGCAGCCAAGACCCAGGGCCCAACACTGAA. Translating gives CASSQDPGPNTE. The whole CDR3 sequence reads CASSQDPGPNTEAFF.

On this clone itself: The read gets to within 3 residues of the CDR3 end, and the germline J gene fills in the rest. V is TRBV5-4 and J is TRBJ2-5; no clear D. CDR3 length: 14 residues. Between the trimmed V and J ends, which lost 4 bases and 3 bases, there was a span of 13 bases. Germline CDR1 and CDR2: SGHNT and YYREEE (reference sequence). The CDR3 region is CASSPSGSEETQYF. The CDR3 bases that were read are TGTGCCAGCAGCCCTTCGGGTTCAGAAGAGACC.